These 21 T cell receptor beta chains share one sample of origin, sequenced in a study of cytomegalovirus exposure and HLA in healthy donors. The data were produced by immunoSEQ multiplex PCR, yet TCRdb's version contains in-frame clones alone and is incomplete. The profile covers some 130,000 clones, with about 86% appearing a single time and under 3% taken by the ten largest. The specimen sequenced was PBMCs. Receptors were obtained from a man aged 18 to 35 in good health and CMV-seronegative.

This clone has just a few counts. The J gene is TRBJ2-7, the V gene TRBV25-1, with 15 bases identical to TRBD2. V trimming: 4 bases; J trimming: 2 bases; junction bases outside the gene matches: 6. The CDR3 length is 17 residues. Germline lookup yields CDR1 MGHDK and CDR2 SYGVNS. CDR3 loop: CASSAGLAGGPPYEQYF. The DNA for the CDR3 is TGTGCCAGCAGTGCCGGACTAGCGGGAGGGCCCCCCTACGAGCAGTACTTC.

CDR3 in amino acids: CASSHDTYRLEAGTGELFF. CDR3 coding DNA: TGTGCCAGCAGCCATGACACTTATCGACTAGAAGCAGGCACCGGGGAGCTGTTTTTT. This chain joins TRBV4-2 and TRBJ2-2; possibly TRBD2 for D (6 bases). Germline CDR1 is LGHNA and CDR2 is YNFKEQ. The CDR3 spans 19 residues. Trimming shortened V by 3 bases and J by 4 bases, and 24 bases separated the two germline ends.

The V gene is TRBV27, the J gene TRBJ2-7, with TRBD1 identical over 7 bases. The ends lost 5 bases at V and 3 bases at J; junction bases unmatched: 10. The V gene's germline CDR1 is MNHEY and CDR2 SMNVEV (reference sequence). The CDR3 totals 15 residues. The CDR3 reads CASSIRTGALYEQYF. DNA of the CDR3: TGTGCCAGCAGTATAAGGACAGGCGCCCTCTACGAGCAGTACTTC.

The CDR3 protein is CASVAGQIPFYGYTF. CDR3 DNA sequence: TGTGCCTCGGTCGCGGGACAGATACCCTTCTATGGCTACACCTTC. The chain uses TRBV10-3 and TRBJ1-2; 7 bases fit TRBD1. Germline-derived CDR1 and CDR2 are ENHRY and SYGVKD. V shed 11 bases, J shed 4 bases, and the junction held 16 bases outside the gene matches. The CDR3 contains 15 residues.

This clone occurred once. This rearrangement joins TRBV28 to TRBJ2-7; 9 positions match TRBD2. CDR1 is MDHEN and CDR2 is SYDVKM in the germline V gene. CDR3 length: 14 amino acids. J lost 0 bases, V lost 5 bases, and 2 bases had no gene match. CDR3 DNA sequence: TGTGCCAGCAGTGGAGCGGGAGGCTCCTACGAGCAGTACTTC. Amino acids: CASSGAGGSYEQYF.

The table lists this clone with a count of one. The chain combines TRBV5-8 with TRBJ2-5; D perhaps matches TRBD1 (6 bases). Trimming pared 2 bases from V and 5 bases from J, leaving 10 bases between. The CDR3 sequence is 13 residues long. Germline V gene sequence: CDR1 SGHTS, CDR2 YDEGEE. CDR3 protein: CASSFTGSETQYF. The CDR3 DNA is TGTGCCAGCAGCTTTACAGGGTCGGAGACCCAGTACTTC.

This clone was observed a single time. V usage is TRBV6-5 and J usage is TRBJ2-3; unclear D gene. V lost 2 bases and J lost 1, with 7 bases in between. This CDR3 has 14 amino acids. Germline V gene data show CDR1 as MNHEY and CDR2 as SVGAGI. The CDR3 loop is CASSYKERTDTQYF. The CDR3 coding sequence is TGTGCCAGCAGTTACAAGGAGCGCACAGATACGCAGTATTTT.

CDR3 coding DNA: TGTGCCAGCAGGCTCAGGCCCGGGGAGCTGTTTTTT. Amino acid sequence: CASRLRPGELFF. The chain is built from TRBV25-1 and TRBJ2-2; no firm D call. Trimming pared 6 bases from V and 6 bases from J, leaving 8 bases between. The CDR3 contains 12 residues. Germline CDR1 MGHDK, CDR2 SYGVNS. The whole variable domain, remainder taken from reference TRBV25-1 and TRBJ2-2, is EADIYQTPRYLVIGTGKKITLECSQTMGHDKMYWYQQDPGMELHLIHYSYGVNSTEKGDLSSESTVSRIRTEHFPLTLESARPSHTSQYLCASRLRPGELFFGEGSRLTVL.

On this clone: This may come from a read error, since a much larger clone is one base off. This chain connects TRBV19 to TRBJ2-7, with TRBD1 matching 8 bases. The V gene end was trimmed by 6 bases and the J gene end by 4 bases; junction bases not matched to a gene: 5. CDR1 is LNHDA, CDR2 SQIVND, per germline (reference sequence). The CDR3 consists of 13 residues. The CDR3 DNA reads TGTGCCAGTAGGGACAGGGAAAGGTACGAGCAGTACTTC. This sequence encodes CASRDRERYEQYF.

For this clone: Relative to the germline gene, one junction end is altered; a read error may explain this. This chain links TRBV11-2 with TRBJ2-7; TRBD1 aligns across 12 bases. The CDR3 covers 12 residues. Per germline, CDR1 SGHAT and CDR2 FQNNGV. The CDR3 DNA sequence: TGTGCCAGCAGCGCCGGGACAGGGGGCAAATCCTTC. Encoded protein: CASSAGTGGKSF.

The chain has TRBV5-4 and TRBJ2-3; D possibly corresponds to TRBD2 (6 bases). There are 16 residues in the CDR3. Germline V CDR1 and CDR2: SGHNT, YYREEE (reference sequence). V was clipped by 0 bases and J by 1 base, with 12 bases between them. CDR3 nucleotides: TGTGCCAGCAGCTTGGATCTCTCGGGGGGCACAGATACGCAGTATTTT. Encoded protein: CASSLDLSGGTDTQYF.

The chain recombines TRBV7-9 with TRBJ1-1; D unclear. The CDR3 extends over 12 amino acids. V lost 8 bases and J lost 1, with 8 bases in between. Germline V gene data show CDR1 as SEHNR and CDR2 as FQNEAQ (reference sequence). CDR3 amino acids: CASGPGNTEAFF. CDR3 coding DNA: TGTGCCAGCGGTCCGGGGAACACTGAAGCTTTCTTT.

The J gene is TRBJ2-2, the V gene TRBV19, with D perhaps TRBD1 (6 bases). The CDR3 has 14 amino acids. Trimming took off 5 bases at V and 6 bases at J, with 13 bases between the two ends. The germline CDR1 and CDR2 sequences are LNHDA and SQIVND (reference sequence). CDR3 sequence: CASSPNREAGELFF. CDR3 bases: TGTGCCAGTAGTCCCAACAGGGAAGCCGGGGAGCTGTTTTTT.

The chain carries TRBV19 and TRBJ2-2; TRBD2 might be the D (6 bases). Trimming removed 5 bases at V and 6 bases at J, with 16 bases between. The CDR3 is made up of 15 amino acids. Per the germline V gene, CDR1 is LNHDA and CDR2 is SQIVND (reference sequence). This chain's CDR3 is CASSPLGGHAGELFF. CDR3 coding DNA: TGTGCCAGTAGTCCCCTCGGGGGTCATGCCGGGGAGCTGTTTTTT.

The chain joins TRBV5-6 to TRBJ1-2; 7 bases match TRBD1. V was pared by 0 bases and J by 4 bases, with 3 bases of the junction left unmatched. Germline CDR1 is SGHDT and CDR2 is YYEEEE. The CDR3 sequence is 14 residues long. The CDR3 loop reads CASSLGQGVYGYTF. CDR3 nucleotide sequence: TGTGCCAGCAGCTTGGGACAGGGAGTCTATGGCTACACCTTC.

The J gene is TRBJ2-1, the V gene TRBV5-1; TRBD1 agrees at 10 bases. Germline lookup yields CDR1 SGHRS and CDR2 YFSETQ. J gave up 7 bases and V 6 bases, and 4 bases lay outside the gene matches. The CDR3 loop spans 13 amino acids. The CDR3 DNA reads as TGCGCCAGCATGTGGACAGGGGGAAATGAGCAGTTCTTC. It translates to CASMWTGGNEQFF.

This sequence joins TRBV27 and TRBJ2-1, with 10 bases fitting TRBD2. The junction had 7 bases not matched to a gene; V was cut back by 3 bases and J by 5 bases. The CDR3 spans 16 residues. In germline, CDR1 is MNHEY, CDR2 SMNVEV (reference sequence). For the CDR3, the DNA is TGTGCCAGCAGTTTCGCTGGGACTAGCGTCCACAATGAGCAGTTCTTC. Translation gives CASSFAGTSVHNEQFF.

The V and J genes are TRBV7-8 and TRBJ2-5; D might be TRBD2 (6 bases). Germline-derived CDR1 and CDR2 are SGHVS and FQNEAQ. The CDR3 is 17 residues long. Trimming removed 1 base from V and 5 bases from J, with 20 bases in between. CDR3 DNA sequence: TGTGCCAGCAGCTTAGGGGTATCTAGCCTTGGGGGGGAGACCCAGTACTTC. Protein product: CASSLGVSSLGGETQYF.

The rearrangement joins TRBV5-6 to TRBJ2-7; TRBD1 matches 12 bases. Germline loops: CDR1 SGHDT, CDR2 YYEEEE. The V segment lost 2 bases and the J segment 2 bases; nucleotides outside the gene matches: 2. The CDR3 length is 15 residues. CDR3 residues: CASSFGDRGPYEQYF. CDR3 DNA sequence: TGTGCCAGCAGCTTCGGGGACAGGGGGCCCTACGAGCAGTACTTC.

The chain couples TRBV21-1 to TRBJ2-7; the DNA was not used to check the table's D call, TRBD1. TRBV21-1 is a pseudogene segment. This CDR3 region has 16 residues. CDR3 region: CASSKAPRGSPYEQYF. The CDR3 region has the DNA TGTGCCAGCAGCAAAGCGCCCAGGGGGTCGCCCTACGAGCAGTACTTC.

The chain is built from TRBV7-6 and TRBJ2-3; TRBD2 matches at 12 bases. Per germline, CDR1 SGHVS and CDR2 FNYEAQ. Losses at the gene ends were 7 bases for V and 8 bases for J; bases not matched to a gene: 1. The CDR3 spans 12 residues. The CDR3 loop reads CASTTSGGTQYF. The CDR3 DNA follows: TGTGCCAGCACGACTAGCGGGGGTACGCAGTATTTT.